This T cell receptor beta chain derives from a study of cytomegalovirus exposure and HLA in healthy donors. Background on the study: A previous analysis identified 95 million to 140 million unique TCR beta sequences derived from some 170 million T cells. Study findings and constraints: A reported reduction in N-insertions relative to the roughly 610-donor mean was seen in an Asian-associated ancestry cluster in a later analysis.

This clone was observed a few times. Its target is not known. This CDR3 region has 14 residues. Primers: 60 Vbeta forward and 13 Jbeta reverse. Method: immunoSEQ multiplex PCR; TCRdb's copy keeps in-frame clones and lacks some. Of fewer than 150,000 clones listed, around 77% were seen once; the top ten hold under 5.5%. The clonotype originates from a man aged 30 to 39 in good health. The sample comprised PBMCs. V usage is TRBV21-1 and J usage is TRBJ2-3; no DNA check was done on the table's D call, TRBD1. TRBV21-1 is classified as a pseudogene. The CDR3, as DNA: TGTGCCAGCAGCACCTCAGACAACACAGATACGCAGTATTTT. It specifies CASSTSDNTDTQYF.